The rows below give T cell receptor beta chains drawn from one sample of a study of Ad26.COV2.S vaccination and SARS-CoV-2 variants. Here immunoSEQ multiplex PCR was the method, and the copy in TCRdb shows in-frame clones only, minus some. The repertoire holds hundreds of thousands of clones, around 89% seen once, with 6.4% in the top ten. The sequences come from peripheral blood, collected in a trial of Ad26.COV2.S vaccine versus placebo. These TCRs come from a person between 18 and 59 years old who received the Ad26.COV2.S COVID-19 vaccine or a placebo. The CDR3 runs from the conserved cysteine through the conserved F or W. The D gene is left open where the match is weak.

V | D | CDR3
TRBV5-5 | TRBD1 | CASSPGQVGAPEQYF
TRBV11-2 | TRBD1 | CASSGAGQGVYEQYF
TRBV5-6 | TRBD1 | CASSRSHRGTEAFF
TRBV5-1 | TRBD1 | CASSLDRDRGYTF
TRBV9 | TRBD1 | CASSNRDRGNIQYF
TRBV12-5 | . | CASGFPSMLPFF
TRBV11-2 | . | CASRHFSRVLETQYF
TRBV5-5 | . | CASSLESSSSYNEQFF
TRBV29-1 | . | CSVELTAYEQYF
TRBV18 | . | CASSPPKTSYTF
TRBV4-1 | . | CASSQDAGTPNLDTEAFF
TRBV28 | . | CASSLGNTEAFF
TRBV6-2/TRBV6-3 | . | CASSPTDEGYTF
TRBV30 | TRBD1 | CAWSDMTGFTEAFF
TRBV4-1 | . | CASSQERAGRETQYF
TRBV7-3 | . | CASSLDGRNNSPLHF
TRBV19 | . | CASSIWDDDNEQFF
TRBV4-3 | TRBD1 | CASSQAGGLNTEAFF
TRBV7-2 | . | CASSLNQDTQYF
TRBV27 | . | CASSISGGTEAFF
TRBV7-8 | . | CASSSGQRVDEQYF
TRBV6-1 | . | CASSEVQPQHF
TRBV11-1 | . | CASRQGSQETQYF
TRBV11-2 | TRBD1 | CASSPRTGLSSYNEQFF
TRBV6-2/TRBV6-3 | . | CASSRGPPSRAFF
TRBV6-4 | TRBD1 | CASGTGESSGANVLTF
TRBV11-2 | TRBD1 | CASSLGVQGASTDTQYF
TRBV6-6 | TRBD1 | CASTWTGPTDTQYF
TRBV7-2 | TRBD2 | CASSLSGTSGGAGYEQYF
TRBV6-2/TRBV6-3 | . | CASSLIAGAADTQYF
TRBV5-8 | . | CASSLREGLGEAFF
TRBV4-3 | TRBD2 | CASSQDRLAGGKDEQYF
TRBV11-3 | TRBD2 | CASSLGPGLAGGPGQETQYF
TRBV7-9 | TRBD2 | CASSSPPVLAATDTQYF
TRBV7-2 | TRBD2 | CASSLFGSGKVPNEQYF
TRBV2 | . | CASSEAPGVGELFF
TRBV27 | TRBD2 | CASSRIYILAGETQYF
TRBV7-9 | TRBD1 | CASSPILDRGYEQYF
TRBV28 | TRBD1 | CASSLIKRTGTYEQYF
TRBV6-4 | TRBD1 | CASRKDRGSYEQYF
TRBV30 | TRBD2 | CAWRSLAGGTSEQYF
TRBV7-6 | TRBD2 | CASSTGLAGADTGELFF
TRBV27 | TRBD2 | CASSFQKSGRAYEQYF
TRBV30 | . | CAWSVDRGTQRNNSPLHF
TRBV7-3 | . | CASSLTPATPNTEAFF
TRBV6-2/TRBV6-3 | TRBD2 | CASSRAGEQYF
TRBV24-1 | . | CATSDSGNTGELFF
TRBV6-4 | . | CASPLPQPSPADGEQYF
TRBV6-2/TRBV6-3 | . | CASSYSRTSSYEQYF
TRBV4-2 | TRBD1 | CASSQEDRGIYNSPLHF
TRBV10-3 | TRBD1 | CAIAGGSGNTIYF
TRBV7-9 | TRBD1 | CASSFPGGEGYNSPLHF
TRBV7-2 | . | CASSLGRRGGEAFF
TRBV13 | TRBD1 | CASSPGQGVQPQHF
TRBV14 | TRBD1 | CASSQALWDRGTGELFF
TRBV5-5 | . | CASSLPQDSPLHF
TRBV10-3 | TRBD1 | CAIRGQGGLYEQYF
TRBV7-6 | . | CASSPPTEYLTNEKLFF
TRBV10-3 | TRBD1 | CAISDSRGTGEFGNTEAFF
TRBV14 | TRBD1 | CASSRPGTGRETQYF